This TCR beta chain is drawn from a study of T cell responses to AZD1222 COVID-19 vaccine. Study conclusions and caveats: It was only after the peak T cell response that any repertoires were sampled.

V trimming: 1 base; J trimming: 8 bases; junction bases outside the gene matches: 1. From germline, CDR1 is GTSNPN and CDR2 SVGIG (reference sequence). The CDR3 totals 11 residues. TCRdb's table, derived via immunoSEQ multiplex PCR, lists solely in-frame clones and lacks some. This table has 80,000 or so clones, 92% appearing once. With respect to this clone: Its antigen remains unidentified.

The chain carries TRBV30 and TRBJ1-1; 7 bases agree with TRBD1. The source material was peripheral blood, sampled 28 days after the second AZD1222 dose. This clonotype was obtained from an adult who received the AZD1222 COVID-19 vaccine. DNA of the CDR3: TGTGCCTGGAGTGGGACAGGAGAAGCTTTCTTT. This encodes CAWSGTGEAFF.